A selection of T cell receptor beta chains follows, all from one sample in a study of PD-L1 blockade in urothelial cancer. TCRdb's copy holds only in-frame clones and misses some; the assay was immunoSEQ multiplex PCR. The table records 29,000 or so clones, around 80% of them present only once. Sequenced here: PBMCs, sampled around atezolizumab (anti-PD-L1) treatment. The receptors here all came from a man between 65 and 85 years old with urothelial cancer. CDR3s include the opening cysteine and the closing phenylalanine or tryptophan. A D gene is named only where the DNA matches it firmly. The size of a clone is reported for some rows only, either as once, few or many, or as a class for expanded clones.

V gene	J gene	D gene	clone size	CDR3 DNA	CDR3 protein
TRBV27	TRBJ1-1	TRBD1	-	TGTGCCAGCAGGGGACAGCCGAACACTGAAGCTTTCTTT	CASRGQPNTEAFF
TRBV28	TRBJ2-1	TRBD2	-	TGTGCCAGCAGTTTACTAGCGGGGCATGAGCAGTTCTTC	CASSLLAGHEQFF
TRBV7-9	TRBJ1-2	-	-	TGTGCCAGCAGCTTAGGGGGGGGGATGGGCTATGGCTACACCTTC	CASSLGGGMGYGYTF
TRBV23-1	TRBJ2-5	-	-	TGCGCCAGCAGTGATCGGACAGGCCCGGGGGGGGAGACCCAGTACTTC	CASSDRTGPGGETQYF
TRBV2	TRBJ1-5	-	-	TGTGCCAGCAGTGGGACAGCGGGGTCACGCAATCAGCCCCAGCATTTT	CASSGTAGSRNQPQHF
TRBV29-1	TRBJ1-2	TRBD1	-	TGCAGCGTTGTGTCGACAGGGGCTTATAGTGGCTACACCTTC	CSVVSTGAYSGYTF
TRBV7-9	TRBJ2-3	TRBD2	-	TGTGCCAGCAGCCCGGGGACTAGCGGGAGTGGCACAGATACGCAGTATTTT	CASSPGTSGSGTDTQYF
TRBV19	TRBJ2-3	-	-	TGTGCCAGTCATCGAAGCGGCACAGATACGCAGTATTTT	CASHRSGTDTQYF
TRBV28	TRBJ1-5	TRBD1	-	TGTGCCAGCAGTCCCCGAAGGGGACAGTCTAATCAGCCCCAGCATTTT	CASSPRRGQSNQPQHF
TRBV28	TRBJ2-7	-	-	TGTGCCAGTGCGGGACTGCCCTACGAGCAGTACTTC	CASAGLPYEQYF
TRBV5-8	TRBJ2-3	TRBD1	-	TGTGCCAGCAGGACAGGGGCTAGCACAGATACGCAGTATTTT	CASRTGASTDTQYF
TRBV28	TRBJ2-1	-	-	TGTGCCAGCAGTTTGTTCGGCACTATCCTCTCCTACAATGAGCAGTTCTTC	CASSLFGTILSYNEQFF
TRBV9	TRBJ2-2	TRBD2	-	TGTGCCAGCAGCGTAGTAGAGCGGGGGGGGGAGAACACCGGGGAGCTGTTTTTT	CASSVVERGGENTGELFF
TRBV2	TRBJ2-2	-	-	TGTGCCAGCAGTTCCGGGACTCGGAACACCGGGGAGCTGTTTTTT	CASSSGTRNTGELFF
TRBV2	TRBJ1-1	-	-	TGTGCCAGCAGTGGCGTTGGTGACCTCGGGACTGAAGCTTTCTTT	CASSGVGDLGTEAFF
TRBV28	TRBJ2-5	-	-	TGTGCCACCTACTCCCGGGAGACCCAGTACTTC	CATYSRETQYF
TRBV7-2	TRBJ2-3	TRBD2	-	TGTGCCAGCAGCTTAGGAACTAGCGGCAACTTTGGGGGTACGCAGTATTTT	CASSLGTSGNFGGTQYF
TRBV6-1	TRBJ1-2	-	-	TGTGCCAGCAGTGATGTGGATCGGGGCTATGGCTACACCTTC	CASSDVDRGYGYTF
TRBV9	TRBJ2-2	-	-	TGTGCCAGCAGCGTATGGGCTATGACCGGGGAGCTGTTTTTT	CASSVWAMTGELFF
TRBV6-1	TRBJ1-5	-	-	TGTGCCAGCAGCGGGGGCAATCAGCCCCAGCATTTT	CASSGGNQPQHF
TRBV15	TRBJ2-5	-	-	TGTGCCACCAGCAGAACCAGGGATGAGACCCAGTACTTC	CATSRTRDETQYF
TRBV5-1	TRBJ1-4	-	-	TGCGCCAGCAGCTTGGGAGCTCCAAATGAAAAACTGTTTTTT	CASSLGAPNEKLFF
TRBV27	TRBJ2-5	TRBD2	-	TGTGCCAGCAGCAAACATAGCGGGAGGCCCCTCGGCTCCCAGTACTTC	CASSKHSGRPLGSQYF
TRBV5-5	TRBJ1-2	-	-	TGTGCCAGCAGCTCCCGGCCGGGACAACACTATGGCTACACCTTC	CASSSRPGQHYGYTF
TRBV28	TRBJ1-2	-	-	TGTGCCAGCACACCTGCGAACAGGGTCGGTGGCTACACCTTC	CASTPANRVGGYTF
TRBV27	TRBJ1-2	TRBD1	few	TGTGCCAGCAGTTATGTTGGGACAGGGGACGGCTACACCTTC	CASSYVGTGDGYTF
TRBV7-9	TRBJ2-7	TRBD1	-	TGTGCCAGCAGCTTAGCGACAGGGTTTTGGGGTTCCTACGAGCAGTACTTC	CASSLATGFWGSYEQYF
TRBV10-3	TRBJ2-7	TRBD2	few	TGTGCCATCATGGGGACTAGCGGCTACGAGCAGTACTTC	CAIMGTSGYEQYF
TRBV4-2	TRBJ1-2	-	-	TGTGCCAGCAGCCAAGTTCTAGGGTCAGGGGGCTACACCTTC	CASSQVLGSGGYTF